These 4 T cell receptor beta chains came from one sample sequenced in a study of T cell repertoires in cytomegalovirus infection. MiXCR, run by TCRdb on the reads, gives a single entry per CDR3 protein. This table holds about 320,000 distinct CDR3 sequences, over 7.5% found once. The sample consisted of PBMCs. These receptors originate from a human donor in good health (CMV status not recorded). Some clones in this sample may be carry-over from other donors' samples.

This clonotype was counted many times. The CDR3 loop reads CASSLGQGITDTQYF. In DNA, the CDR3 is TGTGCCAGCAGCTTGGGACAGGGGATCACAGATACGCAGTATTTT. The chain uses TRBV7-2 and TRBJ2-3, with TRBD1 matching over 10 bases. V lost 3 bases to trimming and J lost 2 bases; unmatched junction nucleotides: 2. Looked up from germline, CDR1 is SGHTA and CDR2 is FQGNSA. The CDR3 has 15 residues. The full variable domain, with the rest looked up from reference TRBV7-2 and TRBJ2-3, is GAGVSQSPSNKVTEKGKDVELRCDPISGHTALYWYRQSLGQGLEFLIYFQGNSAPDKSGLPSDRFSAERTGGSVSTLTIQRTQQEDSAVYLCASSLGQGITDTQYFGPGTRLTVL.

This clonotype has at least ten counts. The CDR3 reads CASVLDIQETQYF. DNA of the CDR3: TGTGCCAGCGTATTGGACATCCAAGAGACCCAGTACTTC. The J gene is TRBJ2-5, the V gene TRBV7-4; possibly TRBD1 for D (5 bases). Trimming took off 8 bases at V and 1 base at J, with 11 bases between the two ends. The germline gives CDR1 SGHVT, CDR2 SQSDAQ. This CDR3 spans 13 amino acids.

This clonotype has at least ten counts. CDR3 region: CASSDSRTSTDTQYF. DNA for the CDR3: TGTGCCAGCAGTGACTCGAGGACTAGCACAGATACGCAGTATTTT. The chain employs TRBV25-1 and TRBJ2-3, with TRBD2 as a possible D gene (5 bases). The germline gives CDR1 MGHDK, CDR2 SYGVNS. This CDR3 spans 15 amino acids. V was clipped by 3 bases and J by 0 bases, with 10 bases between them.

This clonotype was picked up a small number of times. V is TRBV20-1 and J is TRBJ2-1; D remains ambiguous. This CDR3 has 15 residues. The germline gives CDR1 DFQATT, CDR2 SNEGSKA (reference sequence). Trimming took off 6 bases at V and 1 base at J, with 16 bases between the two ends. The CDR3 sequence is CSATMARTSYNEQFF. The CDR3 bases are TGCAGTGCCACTATGGCCCGCACGTCCTACAATGAGCAGTTCTTC.